This T cell receptor beta chain was identified during a study of cytomegalovirus exposure and HLA in healthy donors. Healthy bone marrow donors formed the donor group. This clone was seen a handful of times. 13 Jbeta primers and 60 Vbeta primers were used for the PCR. TCRdb's copy holds only in-frame clones and misses some; the assay was immunoSEQ multiplex PCR. The table has 120,000 to 150,000 clones, about 72% seen once; the top ten hold roughly 4.7%. V lost 0 bases, J lost 5 bases, and 13 bases lay in between. CDR3 length: 15 amino acids. The germline V gene encodes CDR1 SGHRS and CDR2 YFSETQ. The material sequenced was PBMCs. The origin of this receptor is a man aged 60 to 69 in good health and CMV-seronegative. V usage is TRBV5-1 and J usage is TRBJ2-3, with a weak D call TRBD1 (6 bases). The CDR3 region is CASSLVAGAGDTQYF. The CDR3 DNA follows: TGCGCCAGCAGCTTGGTCGCAGGGGCTGGAGATACGCAGTATTTT.